Below, 13 T cell receptor beta chains from the same sample are listed, as sequenced in a study of shared clonotypes between healthy human individuals. Method: immunoSEQ multiplex PCR; TCRdb's copy keeps in-frame clones and lacks some. The sample holds about 520,000 clones; 90% to 97% are singletons and the top ten take about 0.068%. The material sequenced was naive CD4+ T cells sorted from blood. Specified subset: CD45RA+ positively selected. The origin of the receptors is a woman aged 25 to 39 in good health.

About this clone itself: Different DNA sequences within this sample yield the same CDR3. This chain joins TRBV18 and TRBJ2-7; D possibly corresponds to TRBD2 (6 bases). Looked up from germline, CDR1 is KGHSH and CDR2 is LQKENI. V lost 3 bases, J lost 0 bases, and 9 bases lay in between. The CDR3 is 14 residues long. CDR3 nucleotides: TGTGCCAGCTCACCCGGGACTTACTCCTACGAGCAGTACTTC. This gives the protein CASSPGTYSYEQYF.

This clone was detected only once. The V call is TRBV18, the J call TRBJ2-5; D is perhaps TRBD2 (6 bases). The CDR3 has 13 residues. V lost 6 bases, J lost 5 bases, and 13 bases lay in between. Germline V lookup: CDR1 KGHSH, CDR2 LQKENI. This CDR3 is CASSLTSSETQYF. CDR3 DNA sequence: TGTGCCAGCTCGCTGACTAGTTCCGAGACCCAGTACTTC. Combining the CDR3 with reference TRBV18 and TRBJ2-5 gives the whole variable domain NAGVMQNPRHLVRRRGQEARLRCSPMKGHSHVYWYRQLPEEGLKFMVYLQKENIIDESGMPKERFSAEFPKEGPSILRIQQVVRGDSAAYFCASSLTSSETQYFGPGTRLLVL.

The rearrangement links TRBV7-2 to TRBJ2-1; no clear D gene. The V gene lost 4 bases and the J gene lost 7 bases, with 11 bases spanning the gap. Germline values: CDR1 SGHTA, CDR2 FQGNSA. The CDR3 covers 13 residues. CDR3 sequence (DNA): TGTGCCAGCAGCTCCTCAATACAAAATGAGCAGTTCTTC. Protein sequence: CASSSSIQNEQFF.

V usage is TRBV6-1 and J usage is TRBJ2-7, with D tentatively TRBD2 (6 bases). The CDR3 totals 14 residues. The ends were cut back, 7 bases at V and 6 bases at J, with 19 bases in the middle. Germline CDR1 is MNHNS and CDR2 is SASEGT. The chain's CDR3 is CASIGGGAGGEQYF. In DNA, the CDR3 is TGTGCCAGCATAGGTGGCGGGGCCGGGGGCGAGCAGTACTTC.

This clone has a single count. This chain uses TRBV6-5 with TRBJ2-7; D gene ambiguous. V lost 5 bases, J lost 2 bases, and 16 bases lay in between. From germline, CDR1 is MNHEY and CDR2 SVGAGI. The CDR3 is 15 amino acids. CDR3 sequence reads: CASSQDRVRAYEQYF. The CDR3 DNA is TGTGCCAGCAGTCAGGACCGGGTTCGGGCCTACGAGCAGTACTTC.

This chain joins TRBV6-6 and TRBJ1-5; the D is unclear. Germline lookup yields CDR1 MNHNY and CDR2 SVGAGI (reference sequence). Trimming removed 6 bases from V and 9 bases from J, with 12 bases in between. This CDR3 has 12 residues. This CDR3 is CASSPALWPQHF. CDR3 nucleotides: TGTGCCAGCAGCCCCGCCCTTTGGCCCCAGCATTTT.

The genes are TRBV6-1 and TRBJ1-1, with 7 bases aligning to TRBD1. CDR1 is MNHNS and CDR2 is SASEGT in the germline V gene. V lost 3 bases to trimming and J lost 5 bases; unmatched junction nucleotides: 15. This CDR3 is 17 amino acids long. The CDR3 sequence: CASSDPGGRQPRTEAFF. CDR3 in DNA: TGTGCCAGCAGTGACCCAGGGGGACGGCAGCCTCGAACTGAAGCTTTCTTT.

The V and J genes are TRBV21-1 and TRBJ2-2. TRBV21-1 represents a pseudogene. The CDR3 has 13 residues. The chain's CDR3 is CASRGPNTGELFF. CDR3 coding DNA: TGTGCCAGCAGAGGGCCAAACACCGGGGAGCTGTTTTTT.

The chain joins TRBV5-1 to TRBJ1-1, with TRBD1 matching 10 bases. With V trimmed by 3 bases and J by 1 base, 6 bases remained unmatched. Germline CDR1 reads SGHRS; CDR2 reads YFSETQ. The CDR3 has 16 residues. DNA of the CDR3: TGCGCCAGCAGCTACATGACAGGGGGCCCGAACACTGAAGCTTTCTTT. This codes for CASSYMTGGPNTEAFF.

The chain employs TRBV5-4 and TRBJ2-1, with D perhaps TRBD2 (6 bases). This CDR3 has 14 residues. Trimming removed 3 bases at V and 5 bases at J, with 12 bases between. Germline V lookup: CDR1 SGHNT, CDR2 YYREEE (reference sequence). CDR3 nucleotide sequence: TGTGCCAGCAGCTCCCGGGACTGGAACAATGAGCAGTTCTTC. Protein: CASSSRDWNNEQFF.

Details on this clone: The same CDR3 also results from other DNA sequences found in this sample. CDR3 nucleotide sequence: TGCGCCAGCAGCTTGTTGGCGACTAATGAAAAACTGTTTTTT. It specifies CASSLLATNEKLFF. The chain employs TRBV5-1 and TRBJ1-4; D is unresolved. The V end lost 1 base, the J end lost 2 bases, and 6 bases lay between the germline ends. This CDR3 has 14 amino acids. Germline V gene lookup returns CDR1 SGHRS and CDR2 YFSETQ.

J is TRBJ2-3 and V is TRBV5-1, with 8 nucleotides matching TRBD2. CDR3 length equals 16 residues. Trimming at V came to 4 bases and at J to 0 bases, leaving 7 bases not matched to a gene. CDR1 and CDR2 from the germline V gene are SGHRS and YFSETQ. The CDR3 reads CASSLNSGASTDTQYF. The CDR3 nucleotides read TGCGCCAGCAGCCTAAATAGCGGGGCGAGCACAGATACGCAGTATTTT. The full variable domain, its missing parts supplied by reference TRBV5-1 and TRBJ2-3, is KAGVTQTPRYLIKTRGQQVTLSCSPISGHRSVSWYQQTPGQGLQFLFEYFSETQRNKGNFPGRFSGRQFSNSRSEMNVSTLELGDSALYLCASSLNSGASTDTQYFGPGTRLTVL.

This chain uses TRBV6-4 with TRBJ1-1; no clear D. The CDR3 covers 13 residues. V was shortened by 6 bases and J by 4 bases, with 12 bases between the two germline ends. Germline loops: CDR1 MRHNA, CDR2 SNTAGT. The CDR3, as DNA: TGTGCCAGCAGCACCCTTCCCACCACTGAAGCTTTCTTT. It translates to CASSTLPTTEAFF.